The next 16 T cell receptor beta chains were all read from a single sample in a study of cytomegalovirus exposure and HLA in healthy donors. This PCR relied on a set of 60 Vbeta primers and 13 Jbeta primers. Profiling relied on immunoSEQ multiplex PCR, and the TCRdb table lists in-frame clones only, not all of them. The sample's table shows 50,000 to 60,000 clones. Sample: PBMCs. Receptors originate from a woman aged 45 to 65 in good health and CMV-seropositive.

The chain has TRBV18 and TRBJ2-1, with D possibly TRBD1 on 5 matching bases. V was pared by 3 bases and J by 12 bases, with 15 bases between. The CDR3 is made up of 13 amino acids. The germline V gene encodes CDR1 KGHSH and CDR2 LQKENI. CDR3: CASSPSRVGWQFF. The DNA for the CDR3 is TGTGCCAGCTCACCGAGCAGGGTTGGATGGCAGTTCTTC.

The chain employs TRBV28 and TRBJ2-3, with 8 bases aligning to TRBD1. With 4 bases clipped from V and 3 bases from J, the junction kept 9 bases outside the gene matches. Germline assignment: CDR1 MDHEN and CDR2 SYDVKM. This CDR3 is built from 16 residues. CDR3 residues: CASSSPRRGPTDTQYF. The CDR3 bases are TGTGCCAGCAGTTCGCCCCGCAGGGGGCCTACAGATACGCAGTATTTT.

This chain's CDR3 is CAWSVLVGTGTEKLFF. DNA for the CDR3: TGTGCCTGGAGTGTACTGGTCGGGACAGGGACTGAAAAACTGTTTTTT. The chain recombines TRBV30 with TRBJ1-4; 9 bases line up with TRBD1. Germline-derived CDR1 and CDR2 are GTSNPN and SVGIG (reference sequence). This CDR3 is built from 16 residues. Trimming at V came to 0 bases and at J to 7 bases, leaving 9 bases not matched to a gene.

The V and J genes are TRBV28 and TRBJ1-1; D gene uncertain. There are 15 residues in the CDR3. V was trimmed by 3 bases and J by 1 base, leaving 12 bases between them. CDR1 and CDR2 (germline): MDHEN, SYDVKM. The CDR3 DNA sequence: TGTGCCAGCAGTTTCCCGGGGTCGCCGAACACTGAAGCTTTCTTT. Amino acids: CASSFPGSPNTEAFF.

The chain is built from TRBV6-6 and TRBJ2-1; 9 positions match TRBD1. Unmatched junction bases numbered 7, after V lost 2 bases and J lost 8 bases. Germline values: CDR1 MNHNY, CDR2 SVGAGI (reference sequence). This CDR3 has 15 amino acids. The DNA of the CDR3 is TGTGCCAGCAGTTACGGAGGACAGGGGATCGATGAGCAGTTCTTC. It encodes CASSYGGQGIDEQFF.

The rearrangement links TRBV7-2 to TRBJ1-1, with D unresolved. Trimming pared 5 bases from V and 8 bases from J, leaving 12 bases between. Germline values: CDR1 SGHTA, CDR2 FQGNSA. CDR3 length equals 12 residues. The CDR3 here is CASSPRWEEAFF. CDR3 coding DNA: TGTGCCAGCAGCCCCCGGTGGGAGGAAGCTTTCTTT.

The DNA of the CDR3 is TGTGCCTGGACCCGAGGGACATCTGGGGCCAACGTCCTGACTTTC. This codes for CAWTRGTSGANVLTF. V and J are TRBV30 and TRBJ2-6; D is possibly TRBD1 (6 bases). Germline loops: CDR1 GTSNPN, CDR2 SVGIG (reference sequence). CDR3 length equals 15 residues. V was clipped by 4 bases and J by 1 base, with 11 bases between them.

The V call is TRBV5-1, the J call TRBJ2-1, with 7 bases lining up with TRBD2. Germline values: CDR1 SGHRS, CDR2 YFSETQ. The junction had 6 bases not matched to a gene; V was cut back by 2 bases and J by 4 bases. The CDR3 has 15 residues. This CDR3 is CASSLAASGYNEQFF. The CDR3 DNA sequence: TGCGCCAGCAGCTTAGCGGCTAGCGGTTACAATGAGCAGTTCTTC.

The gene calls are TRBV29-1 and TRBJ2-7; possibly TRBD2 for D (5 bases). The CDR3 is 14 amino acids. Looked up from germline, CDR1 is SQVTM and CDR2 is ANQGSEA. V dropped 5 bases and J dropped 1 base, with 15 bases sitting between them. This CDR3 is CSVLLSGRSYEQYF. The CDR3 nucleotides read TGCAGCGTTCTCCTCTCGGGGAGATCCTACGAGCAGTACTTC.

V gene TRBV28 combines with J gene TRBJ2-5; perhaps TRBD1 as D (5 bases). The end of the DNA is better explained by TRBJ2-7, so the J call may be wrong. CDR1 and CDR2 from the germline V gene are MDHEN and SYDVKM. The length of the CDR3 is 15 residues. The CDR3 bases are TGTGCCAGCAGCCGCCCCAGGGCCGTCCACGACGAGCAGTACTTC. Amino acids: CASSRPRAVHDEQYF.

The CDR3 nucleotides read TGTGCCAGCTCGGGGCAGAACTCCTACGAGCAGTACTTC. Residues: CASSGQNSYEQYF. This chain connects TRBV18 to TRBJ2-7; D may be TRBD1 (5 bases). V dropped 6 bases and J dropped 0 bases, with 9 bases sitting between them. Per germline, CDR1 KGHSH and CDR2 LQKENI. There are 13 residues in the CDR3.

The gene calls are TRBV5-1 and TRBJ1-1; weak D call: TRBD1 (6 bases). Trimming shortened V by 4 bases and J by 1 base, and 14 bases separated the two germline ends. The germline CDR1 and CDR2 sequences are SGHRS and YFSETQ. The length of the CDR3 is 15 residues. The DNA of the CDR3 is TGCGCCAGCAGCGATAGGGGGGGATGGAACACTGAAGCTTTCTTT. It translates to CASSDRGGWNTEAFF.

The J gene is TRBJ2-1, the V gene TRBV9; TRBD2 might be the D (5 bases). The germline V and J ends were trimmed by 1 base and 6 bases, with 11 bases remaining between them. CDR1 is SGDLS, CDR2 YYNGEE, per germline. The CDR3 is made up of 14 amino acids. The CDR3 sequence is CASSVLQAGNEQFF. CDR3 DNA sequence: TGTGCCAGCAGCGTACTGCAGGCGGGCAATGAGCAGTTCTTC. The whole variable domain, filled in from reference TRBV9 and TRBJ2-1, reads DSGVTQTPKHLITATGQRVTLRCSPRSGDLSVYWYQQSLDQGLQFLIQYYNGEERAKGNILERFSAQQFPDLHSELNLSSLELGDSALYFCASSVLQAGNEQFFGPGTRLTVL.

J is TRBJ1-5 and V is TRBV28, with 8 bases matching TRBD1. V lost 7 bases, J lost 4 bases, and 12 bases stayed unmatched. Germline V lookup: CDR1 MDHEN, CDR2 SYDVKM. There are 16 residues in the CDR3. CDR3 loop: CASTPSGTGMNQPQHF. CDR3 in DNA: TGTGCCAGCACCCCTTCCGGGACAGGCATGAATCAGCCCCAGCATTTT.

V and J are TRBV5-4 and TRBJ2-3, with 9 bases that match TRBD2. The CDR3 is made up of 16 amino acids. Germline V gene sequence: CDR1 SGHNT, CDR2 YYREEE (reference sequence). V was clipped by 4 bases and J by 5 bases; unmatched bases: 11. The CDR3 DNA follows: TGTGCCAGCAGCATCCGGACTAGCGCCTACAAAGATACGCAGTATTTT. It is translated as CASSIRTSAYKDTQYF.

The chain recombines TRBV30 with TRBJ2-1, with 8 bases identical to TRBD2. V lost 0 bases and J lost 7; bases outside the gene matches: 5. The CDR3 spans 14 residues. Germline loops: CDR1 GTSNPN, CDR2 SVGIG (reference sequence). The CDR3 protein is CAWSVGSGINEQFF. In DNA, the CDR3 is TGTGCCTGGAGTGTAGGTAGCGGGATAAATGAGCAGTTCTTC.